The following is a T cell receptor beta chain sequence with its context. This record belongs to a study of blood T cell repertoires in COVID-19. Study background: Acute and convalescent COVID-19 specimens originated in the United States, Italy and Spain. From T cells, B-cell-depleted T cells, or PBMCs came the material, which was cDNA or gDNA.

In the authors' methods: Using reference gene primer amplification, nucleated cell counts were estimated. The data were produced by immunoSEQ multiplex PCR, yet TCRdb's version contains in-frame clones alone and is incomplete. V, J and clone size are taken as reported in that table, and D and trimming were inferred from the DNA itself. The profile shows hundreds of thousands of clones, roughly four fifths of them singletons. V lost 2 bases, J lost 3 bases, and 11 bases lay in between. Germline CDR1 is SGHAT and CDR2 is FQNNGV. CDR3 length equals 16 residues. This clonotype was sampled from a woman aged 80 or over with acute or convalescent COVID-19. The rearrangement uses TRBV11-2 and TRBJ1-6, with unresolved D. The source material was peripheral blood. The CDR3 DNA is TGTGCCAGCAGCTTAACCTACTCAGGCTATAATTCACCCCTCCACTTT. This sequence encodes CASSLTYSGYNSPLHF.